This T cell receptor (beta chain) was profiled in a study of T-cell reconstitution after alpha-beta-depleted transplantation in children (dated by TCRdb to about 2016). About the investigation overall: Using TCR repertoire profiling, the study followed T-cell immune reconstitution in a quantitative way in children after TCRalphabeta/CD19-depleted allogeneic hematopoietic cell transplantation.

Overall study outcomes, separate from this receptor: About two months after transplant, the apparently early recovery of alphabetaT-cell counts reportedly depended on just several hundred clones that had expanded rapidly and came from non-depleted graft cells. In some patients, the high TCRbeta diversity seen at day 60 was put down to recipient T cells and intrathymic progenitors that had survived conditioning. Over subsequent months, a decline in hyperexpanded clone frequencies was noted, and after one year, T-cell counts and TCRbeta diversity were mostly ascribed to newly produced T cells.

A note on this clonotype: The clone's antigen remains unknown. No per-base quality is available; no much larger clone lies one base away.

The library was made by PCR. These reads were obtained on an Illumina HiSeq 2500. Molecular barcoding was employed in the preparation of TCR libraries, with unique molecular identifiers being used to normalize TCRbeta repertoire quantification. Using fastp trimming at Q25 and MiXCR clonotype assembly, TCRdb reanalyzed the public sequencing data and kept in-frame beta chains. CDR3 protein sequences are deduplicated, and each keeps its most common genes and DNA. Present in this sample are a few hundred thousand distinct CDR3 sequences, 25% of which were seen just once. About 2.6% of the sample is held by the ten biggest clonotypes. Explained via the paper, the treatment or condition label denotes: allogeneic hematopoietic cell transplantation with graft depleted of TCRalphabeta T cells and CD19 B cells. The transplant recipients were children given TCRalphabeta/CD19-depleted allogeneic hematopoietic cell grafts.

Looking up the germline V gene yields CDR1 SGDLS and CDR2 YYNGEE. V lost 3 bases and J lost 0 bases; the stretch between them is 9 bases long. From cysteine to phenylalanine, the CDR3 is 15 amino acids long. The CDR3 DNA has 45 bases and is translated from base 1. Sample: PBMCs, taken before TCRalphabeta/CD19-depleted stem cell transplant. The sequence derives from a girl between 2 and 10 years old with Fanconi anemia, due to receive a stem cell transplant. The chain is made from TRBV9 and TRBJ2-2, with a tentative D gene TRBD1 over 6 matching bases. In nucleotides, the sequence is TGTGCCAGCAGCGCTAGGACAGCGAACACCGGGGAGCTGTTTTTT. It translates to CASSARTANTGELFF.